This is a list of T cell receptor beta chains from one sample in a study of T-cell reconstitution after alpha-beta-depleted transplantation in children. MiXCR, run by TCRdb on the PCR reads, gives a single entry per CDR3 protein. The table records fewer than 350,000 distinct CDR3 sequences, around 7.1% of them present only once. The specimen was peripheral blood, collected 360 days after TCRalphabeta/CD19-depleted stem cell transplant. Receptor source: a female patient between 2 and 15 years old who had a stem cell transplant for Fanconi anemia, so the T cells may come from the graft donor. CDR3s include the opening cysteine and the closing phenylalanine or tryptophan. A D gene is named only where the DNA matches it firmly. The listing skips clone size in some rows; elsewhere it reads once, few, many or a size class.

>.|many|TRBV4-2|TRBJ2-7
CASSQGGSEQYF
TGTGCCAGCAGCCAAGGAGGGAGTGAGCAGTACTTC
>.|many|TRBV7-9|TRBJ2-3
CASSRDGFTDTQYF
TGTGCCAGCAGCCGGGACGGATTCACAGATACGCAGTATTTT
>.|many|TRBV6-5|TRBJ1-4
CASSYSRFPPNEKLFF
TGTGCCAGCAGTTACTCGAGGTTCCCGCCGAATGAAAAACTGTTTTTT
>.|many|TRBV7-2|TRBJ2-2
CASSLVGGLHGELFF
TGTGCCAGCAGCTTAGTAGGGGGGTTGCACGGGGAGCTGTTTTTT
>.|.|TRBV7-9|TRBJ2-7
CASSLEAVSYEQYF
TGTGCCAGCAGCTTAGAAGCAGTGTCCTACGAGCAGTACTTC
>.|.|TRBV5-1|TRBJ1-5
CASSLVPGMDQPQHF
TGCGCCAGCAGCTTGGTGCCAGGGATGGATCAGCCCCAGCATTTT
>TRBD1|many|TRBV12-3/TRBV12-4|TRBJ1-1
CASSTTGGMDTEAFF
TGTGCCAGCAGTACGACAGGGGGCATGGACACTGAAGCTTTCTTT
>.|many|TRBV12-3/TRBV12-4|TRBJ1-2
CASSLRQRFNYGYTF
TGTGCCAGCAGTTTAAGGCAGAGATTTAACTATGGCTACACCTTC
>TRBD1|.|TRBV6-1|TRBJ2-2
CASSEGDREGTGELFF
TGTGCCAGCAGTGAGGGGGACAGGGAGGGCACCGGGGAGCTGTTTTTT
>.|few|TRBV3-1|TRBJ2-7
CASSQIDRNYEQYF
TGTGCCAGCAGCCAAATTGATCGGAACTACGAGCAGTACTTC
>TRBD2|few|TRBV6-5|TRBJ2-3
CASSYSGFSGSTDTQYF
TGTGCCAGCAGTTACTCGGGGTTTAGCGGGAGCACAGATACGCAGTATTTT
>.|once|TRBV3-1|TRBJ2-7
CASSHTGSSGYEQYF
TGTGCCAGCAGCCACACCGGGAGCTCGGGATACGAGCAGTACTTC
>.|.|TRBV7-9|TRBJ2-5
CASSLFVQETQYF
TGTGCCAGCAGCTTATTCGTGCAAGAGACCCAGTACTTC
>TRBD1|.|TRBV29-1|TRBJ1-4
CSAVRGPNEKLFF
TGCAGCGCCGTCAGGGGGCCTAATGAAAAACTGTTTTTT
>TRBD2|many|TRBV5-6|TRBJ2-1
CASSLGPSGPFNEQFF
TGTGCCAGCAGCCTAGGGCCTAGCGGACCTTTTAATGAGCAGTTCTTC
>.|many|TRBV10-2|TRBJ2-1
CASMMPGLRIPYNEQFF
TGCGCCAGCATGATGCCTGGACTTCGGATACCCTACAATGAGCAGTTCTTC
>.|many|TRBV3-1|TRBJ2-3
CASSQAFRGTSDTQYF
TGTGCCAGCAGCCAAGCGTTCCGGGGGACGTCAGATACGCAGTATTTT
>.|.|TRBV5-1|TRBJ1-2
CASSLDKGRAFNYGYTF
TGCGCCAGCAGCTTGGACAAGGGCAGAGCTTTTAACTATGGCTACACCTTC
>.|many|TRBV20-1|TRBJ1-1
CSARDMRQVAREAFF
TGCAGTGCTAGAGATATGCGTCAGGTAGCACGTGAAGCTTTCTTT
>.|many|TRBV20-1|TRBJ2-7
CSASFQVSSYEQYF
TGCAGTGCTAGTTTTCAGGTTAGCTCCTACGAGCAGTACTTC
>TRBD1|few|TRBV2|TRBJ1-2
CASRDGTDYGYTF
TGTGCCAGCAGGGACGGGACAGATTATGGCTACACCTTC
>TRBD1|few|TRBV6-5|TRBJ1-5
CASSYETGGHQPQHF
TGTGCCAGCAGTTACGAGACAGGGGGACATCAGCCCCAGCATTTT
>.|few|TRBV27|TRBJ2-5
CASSSAGRGEPQETQYF
TGTGCCAGCAGTTCCGCTGGGCGGGGAGAGCCTCAAGAGACCCAGTACTTC
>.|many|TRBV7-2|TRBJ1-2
CASSLVGSQSYGYTF
TGTGCCAGCAGCTTAGTGGGCAGTCAGTCCTATGGCTACACCTTC
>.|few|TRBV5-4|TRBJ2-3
CASRPSDTHTQYF
TGTGCCAGCAGACCATCGGACACCCATACGCAGTATTTT
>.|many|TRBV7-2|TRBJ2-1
CASSISPTYEQFF
TGTGCCAGCAGCATATCACCAACTTATGAGCAGTTCTTC
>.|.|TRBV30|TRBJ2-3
CAWSPLGPDTQYF
TGTGCCTGGAGCCCCCTCGGGCCCGATACGCAGTATTTT
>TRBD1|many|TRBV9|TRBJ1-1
CASSVSGGGTEAFF
TGTGCCAGCAGCGTCTCAGGGGGTGGCACTGAAGCTTTCTTT
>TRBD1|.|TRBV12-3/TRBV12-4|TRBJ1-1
CASRGGTGAEAFF
TGTGCCAGCAGGGGGGGGACAGGAGCTGAAGCTTTCTTT
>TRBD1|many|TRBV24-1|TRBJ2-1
CATSDTGTDYNEQFF
TGTGCCACCAGTGACACCGGGACAGACTACAATGAGCAGTTCTTC
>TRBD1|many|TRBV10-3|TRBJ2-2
CAISRDRESAGELFF
TGTGCCATCTCCCGGGACAGGGAGTCGGCCGGGGAGCTGTTTTTT
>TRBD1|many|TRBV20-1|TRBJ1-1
CSAGRYRGPNTEAFF
TGCAGTGCTGGCAGATACAGGGGACCGAACACTGAAGCTTTCTTT
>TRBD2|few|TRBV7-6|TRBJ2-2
CASSVGSGIVELFF
TGTGCCAGCAGCGTCGGGAGCGGGATTGTGGAGCTGTTTTTT
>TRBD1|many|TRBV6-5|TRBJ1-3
CASSYLSQGAAGNTIYF
TGTGCCAGCAGTTACCTCTCGCAGGGGGCAGCTGGAAACACCATATATTTT
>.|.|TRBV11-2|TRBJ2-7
CASSLLASGYPPRRYF
TGTGCCAGCAGCTTATTAGCCTCCGGATACCCCCCCAGGAGGTACTTC
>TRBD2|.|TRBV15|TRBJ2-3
CATSGVGLAGGPTDTQYF
TGTGCCACCAGCGGGGTGGGGCTAGCGGGGGGCCCCACAGATACGCAGTATTTT
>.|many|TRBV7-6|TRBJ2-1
CASRLGGGGGSYNEQFF
TGTGCCAGCAGACTAGGGGGAGGGGGAGGATCCTACAATGAGCAGTTCTTC
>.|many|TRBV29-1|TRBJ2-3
CSVQSGFRGGVDTQYF
TGCAGCGTCCAGTCCGGGTTCAGGGGAGGTGTCGATACGCAGTATTTT
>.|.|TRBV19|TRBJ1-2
CASQRGRSYGYTF
TGTGCCAGTCAAAGGGGACGGAGCTATGGCTACACCTTC
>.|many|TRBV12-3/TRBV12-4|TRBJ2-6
CASSHRVSGANVLTF
TGTGCCAGCAGCCACAGGGTCTCTGGGGCCAACGTCCTGACTTTC
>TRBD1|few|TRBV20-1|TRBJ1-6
CSARRTGDNRAVYNSPLHF
TGCAGTGCTAGACGGACAGGGGACAATAGGGCCGTTTATAATTCACCCCTCCACTTT